This T cell receptor (beta chain) was observed in a study of post-analysis software for immune sequencing data. On the study more broadly: Secondary progressive, relapsing-remitting and progressive-relapsing multiple sclerosis were among the included disease courses.

The sample holds one count of this clonotype. The antigen remains unidentified. Notes on the study in general: Relative to controls, patients had 5 or 6 TRBV segments at higher frequency, with TRBV5-6, TRBV5-1 and TRBV20-1 among these. People with multiple sclerosis had a significantly lower normalized Chao1 diversity than controls did.

The TCR beta cDNA libraries carried unique molecular identifiers. TCRdb re-derived calls from the PCR reads in MiXCR, one entry per CDR3 protein. The sample has about 820,000 distinct CDR3 sequences, approximately 50% seen once. Germline V gene data show CDR1 as DFQATT and CDR2 as SNEGSKA (reference sequence). J was trimmed by 6 bases and V by 7 bases; bases with no gene match: 4. This CDR3 region has 12 residues. Sequenced: blood. The source of this sequence is a girl aged 10-17 years with multiple sclerosis. V is TRBV20-1 and J is TRBJ1-4; 8 bases are a match to TRBD1. CDR3 residues: CSGGQGDEKLFF. CDR3 sequence (DNA): TGCAGTGGAGGACAGGGAGATGAAAAACTGTTTTTT.